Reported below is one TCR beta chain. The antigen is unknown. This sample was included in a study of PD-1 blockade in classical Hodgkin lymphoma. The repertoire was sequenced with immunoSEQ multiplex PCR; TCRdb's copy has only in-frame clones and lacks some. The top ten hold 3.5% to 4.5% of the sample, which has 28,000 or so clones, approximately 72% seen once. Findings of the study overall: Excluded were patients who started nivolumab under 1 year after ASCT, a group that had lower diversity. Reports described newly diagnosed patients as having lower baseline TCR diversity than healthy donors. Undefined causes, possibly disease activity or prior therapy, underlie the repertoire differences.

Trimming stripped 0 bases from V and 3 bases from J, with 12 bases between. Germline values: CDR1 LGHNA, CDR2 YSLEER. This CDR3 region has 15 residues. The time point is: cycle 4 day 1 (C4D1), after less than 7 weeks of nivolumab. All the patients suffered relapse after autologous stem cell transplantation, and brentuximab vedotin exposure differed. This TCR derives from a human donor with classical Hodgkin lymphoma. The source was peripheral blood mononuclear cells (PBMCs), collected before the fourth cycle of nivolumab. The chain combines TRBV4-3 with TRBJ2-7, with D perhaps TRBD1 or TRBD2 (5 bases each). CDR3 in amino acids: CASSQDRDLYYEQYF. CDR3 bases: TGCGCCAGCAGCCAAGATCGGGACCTCTACTACGAGCAGTACTTC.